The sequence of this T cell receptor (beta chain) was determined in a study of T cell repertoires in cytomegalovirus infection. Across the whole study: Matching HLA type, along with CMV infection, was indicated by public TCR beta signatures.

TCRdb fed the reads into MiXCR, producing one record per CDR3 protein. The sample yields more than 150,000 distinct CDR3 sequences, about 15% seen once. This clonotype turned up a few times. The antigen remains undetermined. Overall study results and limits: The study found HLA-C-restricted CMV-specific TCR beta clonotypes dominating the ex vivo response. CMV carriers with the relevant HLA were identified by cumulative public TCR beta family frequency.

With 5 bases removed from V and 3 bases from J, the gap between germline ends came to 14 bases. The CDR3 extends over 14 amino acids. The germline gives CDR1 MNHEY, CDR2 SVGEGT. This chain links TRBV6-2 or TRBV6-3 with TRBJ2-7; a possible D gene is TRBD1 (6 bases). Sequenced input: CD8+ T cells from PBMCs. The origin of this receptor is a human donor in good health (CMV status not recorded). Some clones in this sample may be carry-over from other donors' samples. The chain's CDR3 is CASSPGTLNYEQYF. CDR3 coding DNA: TGTGCCAGCAGTCCGGGGACATTAAACTACGAGCAGTACTTC.